The 18 T cell receptor beta chains presented below share a single source sample, sequenced in a study of T-cell reconstitution after alpha-beta-depleted transplantation in children. Unique molecular identifiers were built into the TCRbeta library. A single record per CDR3 protein comes from TCRdb applying MiXCR to the PCR reads. The sample has approximately 520,000 distinct CDR3 sequences, more than 9.5% seen once. This specimen consisted of PBMCs, mostly from graft donor cells, obtained 180 days after TCRalphabeta/CD19-depleted stem cell transplant. These receptors were taken from a female patient between 2 and 15 years old who had a stem cell transplant for aplastic anemia, so the T cells may come from the graft donor.

There are a few counts of this clonotype. The V and J genes are TRBV5-6 and TRBJ1-1; D perhaps matches TRBD1 (6 bases). The V gene lost 1 base and the J gene lost 2 bases, with 12 bases spanning the gap. This CDR3 is 15 amino acids long. The germline CDR1 and CDR2 sequences are SGHDT and YYEEEE. The CDR3 sequence is CASSLRGGFNTEAFF. CDR3 in DNA: TGTGCCAGCAGCTTGAGGGGGGGGTTTAACACTGAAGCTTTCTTT.

This clonotype came up a few times. V and J are TRBV12-3 or TRBV12-4 and TRBJ2-5; D may be TRBD2 (5 bases). This CDR3 spans 16 amino acids. Trimming took off 1 base at V and 4 bases at J, with 16 bases between the two ends. CDR3 in amino acids: CASSLVATNGRETQYF. Written as DNA, the CDR3 is TGTGCCAGCAGTTTAGTGGCGACTAATGGGAGAGAGACCCAGTACTTC.

This clonotype was observed a single time. This chain links TRBV2 with TRBJ2-7, with 9 positions matching TRBD1. V was clipped by 6 bases and J by 4 bases; unmatched bases: 4. The CDR3 contains 13 residues. Per germline, CDR1 SNHLY and CDR2 FYNNEI. CDR3 coding DNA: TGTGCCAGCAGCGCGACAGGGGGGTACGAGCAGTACGTC. The encoded protein is CASSATGGYEQYV.

This clonotype has a handful of counts. The chain couples TRBV12-5 to TRBJ1-1; the match to TRBD1 covers 7 bases. Germline V gene data show CDR1 as LGHNT and CDR2 as FRNRAP. V lost 6 bases and J lost 0; bases outside the gene matches: 10. The CDR3 length is 16 residues. The CDR3 loop is CASGPGQVPMNTEAFF. CDR3 coding DNA: TGTGCTAGTGGACCAGGACAGGTCCCTATGAACACTGAAGCTTTCTTT.

The genes are TRBV28 and TRBJ1-1; D perhaps matches TRBD1 (5 bases). Germline CDR1 and CDR2: MDHEN and SYDVKM. CDR3 length: 13 residues. V was cut by 5 bases and J by 8 bases, with 15 bases left in between. This CDR3 is CASSPSRGREAFF. CDR3 DNA sequence: TGTGCCAGCAGTCCAAGTCGGGGACGCGAAGCTTTCTTT.

This clonotype was seen at least ten times. The chain recombines TRBV11-1 with TRBJ2-2; 8 bases map to TRBD2. CDR1 SGHAT and CDR2 FQDESV come from the germline V gene (reference sequence). This CDR3 has 16 amino acids. The V and J ends lost 3 bases and 0 bases, in that order; junction bases with no gene match: 3. CDR3 amino acids: CASSLLSGTNTGELFF. DNA for the CDR3: TGTGCCAGCAGCTTGCTTAGCGGGACGAACACCGGGGAGCTGTTTTTT.

The chain uses TRBV28 and TRBJ2-3; D not resolved. The V and J ends lost 1 base and 4 bases respectively, with 27 bases between them. Germline V lookup: CDR1 MDHEN, CDR2 SYDVKM. The CDR3 extends over 20 amino acids. CDR3: CASSLLILPRVADTPDTQYF. CDR3 nucleotides: TGTGCCAGCAGTTTATTAATCCTCCCTCGGGTAGCTGATACCCCAGATACGCAGTATTTT.

The CDR3 loop reads CASSSGLAGYLQETQYF. The DNA of the CDR3 is TGCGCCAGCAGCTCGGGACTAGCGGGCTACCTACAAGAGACCCAGTACTTC. The chain links TRBV5-1 to TRBJ2-5, with TRBD2 matching 12 bases. In germline, CDR1 is SGHRS, CDR2 YFSETQ. The CDR3 totals 17 residues. V shed 3 bases, J shed 2 bases, and the junction held 8 bases outside the gene matches.

The chain joins TRBV28 to TRBJ1-5, with 8 bases lining up with TRBD1. Germline CDR1 reads MDHEN; CDR2 reads SYDVKM. The CDR3 contains 16 residues. The J segment lost 1 base and the V segment lost 4 bases, leaving 6 bases of the junction unmatched. The CDR3 sequence: CASSSSQGASNQPQHF. CDR3 sequence (DNA): TGTGCCAGCAGTTCCTCGCAGGGGGCCAGCAATCAGCCCCAGCATTTT.

This clonotype was observed a few times. The V gene is TRBV11-2, the J gene TRBJ2-5, with TRBD1 as a possible D gene (6 bases). Deletions cut 6 bases from V and 3 bases from J, with 17 bases between. CDR3 length: 15 residues. CDR1 SGHAT and CDR2 FQNNGV come from the germline V gene. The CDR3 DNA reads as TGTGCCAGCAGACCCTTAGGGACACCGGAAGAGACCCAGTACTTC. Translation: CASRPLGTPEETQYF.

This clonotype was counted ten times or more. The rearrangement joins TRBV29-1 to TRBJ2-5; D call uncertain. CDR1 is SQVTM and CDR2 is ANQGSEA in the germline V gene. The V end was cut by 4 bases, the J end by 4 bases, with 22 bases between. The CDR3 runs 16 residues. CDR3: CSVVSRVGLKGETQYF. CDR3 in DNA: TGCAGCGTTGTGTCAAGGGTGGGCCTGAAAGGAGAGACCCAGTACTTC.

This clonotype came up a few times. V is TRBV7-6 and J is TRBJ2-7; perhaps TRBD2 as D (5 bases). V was shortened by 2 bases and J by 0 bases, with 14 bases between the two germline ends. This CDR3 contains 16 residues. Germline CDR1 SGHVS, CDR2 FNYEAQ. CDR3 coding DNA: TGTGCCAGCAGCTTATATCCTGGAGGTGACTCCTACGAGCAGTACTTC. Its protein is CASSLYPGGDSYEQYF.

The chain recombines TRBV14 with TRBJ1-2; 10 bases map to TRBD1. Germline V gene data show CDR1 as SGHDN and CDR2 as FVKESK. The V and J ends lost 5 bases and 4 bases, in that order; junction bases with no gene match: 10. The CDR3 contains 16 residues. For the CDR3, the DNA is TGTGCCAGCAGCTTACCGGGACAGGGGCCCTTCTATGGCTACACCTTC. Translated, it gives CASSLPGQGPFYGYTF.

This clonotype has a count of ten or more. The rearrangement joins TRBV11-2 to TRBJ2-7, with 7 bases aligning to TRBD1. The CDR3 consists of 14 residues. The germline V gene has CDR1 SGHAT and CDR2 FQNNGV. V shed 2 bases and J 5 bases; nucleotides not matched to a gene: 6. The CDR3 loop reads CASSLTRGSHEQYF. CDR3 bases: TGTGCCAGCAGCTTAACCAGGGGGTCCCACGAGCAGTACTTC.

V and J are TRBV20-1 and TRBJ2-5; 7 nucleotides align to TRBD1. This CDR3 has 12 amino acids. The germline gives CDR1 DFQATT, CDR2 SNEGSKA (reference sequence). V shed 7 bases, J shed 2 bases, and the junction held 4 bases outside the gene matches. The CDR3 sequence: CSVWDRQETQYF. CDR3 bases: TGCAGTGTTTGGGACAGACAAGAGACCCAGTACTTC.

V usage is TRBV7-2 and J usage is TRBJ2-3; D not certain. The CDR3 totals 16 residues. V dropped 3 bases and J dropped 1 base, with 14 bases sitting between them. The germline gives CDR1 SGHTA, CDR2 FQGNSA. The CDR3 DNA is TGTGCCAGCAGCTTTCGGCTCCAGTTCGGCACAGATACGCAGTATTTT. It encodes CASSFRLQFGTDTQYF.

The rearrangement joins TRBV12-3 or TRBV12-4 to TRBJ2-2; D remains unclear. This CDR3 comprises 16 residues. Between the trimmed V and J ends, which lost 7 bases and 2 bases, there was a span of 17 bases. The CDR3 here is CASTPDSSLNTGELFF. As DNA, the CDR3 is TGTGCCAGCACCCCCGACTCCAGTTTAAACACCGGGGAGCTGTTTTTT.

The CDR3 sequence is CASSPDPTGNQPQHF. In DNA, the CDR3 is TGTGCCAGCAGCCCAGACCCGACAGGGAATCAGCCCCAGCATTTT. The chain carries TRBV7-9 and TRBJ1-5; 7 nucleotides align to TRBD1. V lost 5 bases, J lost 4 bases, and 8 bases stayed unmatched. In germline, CDR1 is SEHNR, CDR2 FQNEAQ (reference sequence). The CDR3 is 15 residues long.